The clone carrying this T cell receptor (beta chain) occurred many times. Using its own MiXCR run on the PCR reads, TCRdb lists one record per CDR3 protein. The profile covers about 630,000 distinct CDR3 sequences, with 25% appearing a single time and about 0.81% taken by the ten largest. V lost 8 bases, J lost 8 bases, and 13 bases lay in between. CDR1 and CDR2 (germline): MDHEN, SYDVKM. The CDR3 totals 12 residues. This entry belongs to a study of molecular identifiers for immune sequencing clone quantification. The V gene is TRBV28, the J gene TRBJ2-1, with D unresolved. The material sequenced was naive CD8+ T cells from blood, with Jurkat cell RNA spiked in. Subset noted: FACS-sorted CD8+CD4-CCR7+CD45RA+ naive T cells. The origin of this receptor is a human donor in good health. Some libraries in this study had Jurkat cell RNA spiked in. CDR3 amino acids: CASRGIAYEQFF. CDR3 coding DNA: TGTGCCAGCCGAGGAATCGCCTATGAGCAGTTCTTC.